This T cell receptor beta chain was recorded in a study of cytomegalovirus exposure and HLA in healthy donors. Trimming removed 4 bases at V and 7 bases at J, with 22 bases between. This CDR3 spans 16 amino acids. Looked up from germline, CDR1 is SEHNR and CDR2 is FQNEAQ (reference sequence). General study results and limits: For cytomegalovirus status, the classifier reportedly gave diagnoses with high specificity and sensitivity.

Regarding this clone: Its antigen is not known.

This table comes from immunoSEQ multiplex PCR, and its TCRdb copy is limited to in-frame clones, with some not included. The sample gives more than 95,000 clones, 70% to 90% of which show up once; approximately 2% is in the top ten. V and J are TRBV7-9 and TRBJ1-2; maybe TRBD1 (6 bases). The receptor was isolated from a woman aged 18-29 years in good health and CMV-seronegative. Material: PBMCs. As DNA, the CDR3 is TGTGCCAGCAGCTACGACCTGCTCCCAGGGGAGAGTGGCTACACCTTC. Translated: CASSYDLLPGESGYTF.